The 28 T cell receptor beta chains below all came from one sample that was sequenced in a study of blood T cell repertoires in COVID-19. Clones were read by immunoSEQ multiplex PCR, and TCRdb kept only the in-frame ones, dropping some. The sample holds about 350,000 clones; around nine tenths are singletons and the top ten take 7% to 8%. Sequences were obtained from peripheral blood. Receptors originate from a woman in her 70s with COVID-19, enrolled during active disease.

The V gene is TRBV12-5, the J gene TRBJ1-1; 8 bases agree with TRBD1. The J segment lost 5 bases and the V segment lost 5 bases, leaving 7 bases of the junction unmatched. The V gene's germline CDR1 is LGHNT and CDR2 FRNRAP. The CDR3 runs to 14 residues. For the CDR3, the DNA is TGTGCTAGTGGTCGCCGAGACAGGGGTACTGAAGCTTTCTTT. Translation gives CASGRRDRGTEAFF.

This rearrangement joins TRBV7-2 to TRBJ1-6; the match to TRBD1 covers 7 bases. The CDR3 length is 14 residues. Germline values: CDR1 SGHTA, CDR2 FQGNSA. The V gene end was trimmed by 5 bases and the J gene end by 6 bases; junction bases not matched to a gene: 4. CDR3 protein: CASSPGTANSPLHF. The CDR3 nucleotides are TGTGCCAGCAGCCCCGGGACAGCTAATTCACCCCTCCACTTT.

CDR3 region: CASSPTRTGGLGNYGYTF. The CDR3 DNA reads TGTGCCAGCAGCCCAACCCGGACAGGGGGCTTAGGAAACTATGGCTACACCTTC. The chain couples TRBV4-2 to TRBJ1-2; 11 bases map to TRBD1. There are 18 residues in the CDR3. Germline CDR1 LGHNA, CDR2 YNFKEQ. V shed 4 bases and J 2 bases; nucleotides not matched to a gene: 12.

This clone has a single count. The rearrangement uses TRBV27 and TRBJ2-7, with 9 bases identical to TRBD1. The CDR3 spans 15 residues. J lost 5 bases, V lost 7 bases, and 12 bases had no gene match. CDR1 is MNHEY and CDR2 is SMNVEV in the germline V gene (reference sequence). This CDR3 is CASNSRDRVRNEQYF. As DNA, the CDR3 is TGTGCCAGCAACTCCCGGGACAGGGTTAGGAACGAGCAGTACTTC.

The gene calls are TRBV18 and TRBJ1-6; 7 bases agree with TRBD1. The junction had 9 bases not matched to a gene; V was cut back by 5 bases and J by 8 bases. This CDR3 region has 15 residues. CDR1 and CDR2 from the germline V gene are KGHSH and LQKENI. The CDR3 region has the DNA TGTGCCAGCTCATCTACAGGGGAAATTTATTCACCCCTCCACTTT. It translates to CASSSTGEIYSPLHF.

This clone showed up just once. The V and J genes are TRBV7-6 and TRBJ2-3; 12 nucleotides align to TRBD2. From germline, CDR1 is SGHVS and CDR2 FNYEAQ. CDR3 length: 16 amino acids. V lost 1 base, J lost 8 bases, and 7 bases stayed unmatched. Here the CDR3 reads CASSLGLAGGPGTQYF. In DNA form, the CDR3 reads TGTGCCAGCAGCTTAGGGCTAGCGGGGGGGCCGGGTACGCAGTATTTT.

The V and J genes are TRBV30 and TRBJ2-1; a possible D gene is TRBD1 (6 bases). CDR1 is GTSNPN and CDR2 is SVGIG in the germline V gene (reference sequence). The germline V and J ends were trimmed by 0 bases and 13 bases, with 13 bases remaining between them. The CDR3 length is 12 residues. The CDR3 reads CAWSVMTGLQFF. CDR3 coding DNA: TGTGCCTGGAGTGTCATGACAGGTCTCCAGTTCTTC.

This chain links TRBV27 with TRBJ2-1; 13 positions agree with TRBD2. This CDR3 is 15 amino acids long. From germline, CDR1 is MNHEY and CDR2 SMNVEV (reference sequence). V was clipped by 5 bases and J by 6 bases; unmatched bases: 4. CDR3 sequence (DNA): TGTGCCAGCAGTCCGGGACTAGCGGGGCTCAATGAGCAGTTCTTC. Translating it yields CASSPGLAGLNEQFF.

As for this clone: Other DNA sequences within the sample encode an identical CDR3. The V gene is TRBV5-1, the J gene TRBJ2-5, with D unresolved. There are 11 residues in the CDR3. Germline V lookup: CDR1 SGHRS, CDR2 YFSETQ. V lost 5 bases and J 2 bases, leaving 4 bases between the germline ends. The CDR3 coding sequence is TGCGCCAGCAGTTCTCAAGAGACCCAGTACTTC. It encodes CASSSQETQYF.

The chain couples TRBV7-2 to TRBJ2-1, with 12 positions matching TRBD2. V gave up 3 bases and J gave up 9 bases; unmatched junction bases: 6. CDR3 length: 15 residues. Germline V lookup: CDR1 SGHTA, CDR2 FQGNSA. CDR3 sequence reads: CASSFSSGGAFEQFF. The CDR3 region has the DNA TGTGCCAGCAGCTTCTCTAGCGGGGGGGCTTTTGAGCAGTTCTTC.

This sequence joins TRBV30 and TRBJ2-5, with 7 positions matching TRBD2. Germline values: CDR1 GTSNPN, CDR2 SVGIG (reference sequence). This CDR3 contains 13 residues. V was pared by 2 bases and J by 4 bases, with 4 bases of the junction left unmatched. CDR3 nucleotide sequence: TGTGCCTGGAGTCGATGGGGGGGAGAGACCCAGTACTTC. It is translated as CAWSRWGGETQYF. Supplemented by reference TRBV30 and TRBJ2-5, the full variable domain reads SQTIHQWPATLVQPVGSPLSLECTVEGTSNPNLYWYRQAAGRGLQLLFYSVGIGQISSEVPQNLSASRPQDRQFILSSKKLLLSDSGFYLCAWSRWGGETQYFGPGTRLLVL.

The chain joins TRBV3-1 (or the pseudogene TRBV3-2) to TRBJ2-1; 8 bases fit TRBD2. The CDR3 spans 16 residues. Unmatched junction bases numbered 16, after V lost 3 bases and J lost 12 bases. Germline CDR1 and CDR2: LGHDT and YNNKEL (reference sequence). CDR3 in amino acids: CASSQASGGERGWQFF. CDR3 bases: TGTGCCAGCAGCCAGGCAAGCGGGGGCGAAAGGGGATGGCAGTTCTTC.

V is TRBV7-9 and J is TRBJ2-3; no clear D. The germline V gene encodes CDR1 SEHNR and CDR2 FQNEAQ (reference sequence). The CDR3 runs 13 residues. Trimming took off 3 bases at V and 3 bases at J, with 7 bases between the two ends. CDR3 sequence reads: CASSFPETDTQYF. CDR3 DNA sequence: TGTGCCAGCAGCTTTCCGGAGACAGATACGCAGTATTTT.

CDR3 loop: CATSRGLTIPSTGYTF. DNA of the CDR3: TGTGCCACCAGCCGAGGACTAACCATCCCCTCGACGGGCTACACCTTC. The J gene is TRBJ1-2, the V gene TRBV15; no definite D call. With 5 bases removed from V and 8 bases from J, the gap between germline ends came to 24 bases. The length of the CDR3 is 16 residues. The germline V gene has CDR1 LNHNV and CDR2 YYDKDF (reference sequence). Full variable domain (remainder filled in from reference TRBV15 and TRBJ1-2): DAMVIQNPRYQVTQFGKPVTLSCSQTLNHNVMYWYQQKSSQAPKLLFHYYDKDFNNEADTPDNFQSRRPNTSFCFLDIRSPGLGDTAMYLCATSRGLTIPSTGYTFGSGTRLTVV.

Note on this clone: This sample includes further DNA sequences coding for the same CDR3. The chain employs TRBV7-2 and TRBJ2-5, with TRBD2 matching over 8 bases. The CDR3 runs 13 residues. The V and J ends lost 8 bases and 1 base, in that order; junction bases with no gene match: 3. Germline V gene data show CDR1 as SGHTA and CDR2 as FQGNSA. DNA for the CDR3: TGTGCCAGCTCGCGGGGGGCCCAAGAGACCCAGTACTTC. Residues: CASSRGAQETQYF.

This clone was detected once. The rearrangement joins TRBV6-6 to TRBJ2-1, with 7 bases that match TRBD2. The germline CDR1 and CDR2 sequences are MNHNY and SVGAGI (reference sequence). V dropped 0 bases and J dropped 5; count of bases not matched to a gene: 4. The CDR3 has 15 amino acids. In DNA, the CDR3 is TGTGCCAGCAGTTACTCGACCGGGGGGAACAATGAGCAGTTCTTC. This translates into CASSYSTGGNNEQFF.

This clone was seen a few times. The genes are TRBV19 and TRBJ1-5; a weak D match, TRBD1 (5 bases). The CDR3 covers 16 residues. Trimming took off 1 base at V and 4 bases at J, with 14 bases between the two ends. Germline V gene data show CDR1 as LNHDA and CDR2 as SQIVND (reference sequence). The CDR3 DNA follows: TGTGCCAGTAGTATAGGGGGACTGGAGGATAATCAGCCCCAGCATTTT. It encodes CASSIGGLEDNQPQHF.

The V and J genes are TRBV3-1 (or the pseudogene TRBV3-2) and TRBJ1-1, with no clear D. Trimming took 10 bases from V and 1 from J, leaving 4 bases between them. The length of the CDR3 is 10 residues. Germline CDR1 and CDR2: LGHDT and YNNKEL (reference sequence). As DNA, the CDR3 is TGTGCCATACAGAACACTGAAGCTTTCTTT. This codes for CAIQNTEAFF.

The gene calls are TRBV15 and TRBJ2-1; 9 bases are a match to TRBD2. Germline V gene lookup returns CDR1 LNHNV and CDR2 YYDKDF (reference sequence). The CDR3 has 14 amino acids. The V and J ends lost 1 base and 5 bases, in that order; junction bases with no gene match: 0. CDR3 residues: CATSRGLADNEQFF. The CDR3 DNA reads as TGTGCCACCAGCAGAGGACTAGCGGACAATGAGCAGTTCTTC.

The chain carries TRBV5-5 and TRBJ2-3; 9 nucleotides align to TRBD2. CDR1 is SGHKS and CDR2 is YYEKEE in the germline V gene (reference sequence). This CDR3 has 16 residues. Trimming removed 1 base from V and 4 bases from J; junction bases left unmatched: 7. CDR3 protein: CASSLRAGGSPDTQYF. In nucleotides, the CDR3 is TGTGCCAGCAGCTTGCGTGCGGGGGGGAGCCCAGATACGCAGTATTTT.

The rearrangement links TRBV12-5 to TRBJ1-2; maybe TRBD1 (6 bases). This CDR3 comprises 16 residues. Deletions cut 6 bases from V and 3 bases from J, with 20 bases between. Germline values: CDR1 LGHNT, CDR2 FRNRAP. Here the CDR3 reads CASGRTPGDGDYGYTF. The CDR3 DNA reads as TGTGCTAGTGGACGTACTCCAGGGGATGGGGACTATGGCTACACCTTC.

The CDR3 DNA reads as TGTGCCAGCAGCTTGGCCCCGGGGGAGCAGCCCCAGCATTTT. Protein: CASSLAPGEQPQHF. This chain connects TRBV5-8 to TRBJ1-5; weak D call: TRBD1 (5 bases). The ends were cut back, 0 bases at V and 7 bases at J, with 11 bases in the middle. Germline V CDR1 and CDR2: SGHTS, YDEGEE. The CDR3 has 14 residues.

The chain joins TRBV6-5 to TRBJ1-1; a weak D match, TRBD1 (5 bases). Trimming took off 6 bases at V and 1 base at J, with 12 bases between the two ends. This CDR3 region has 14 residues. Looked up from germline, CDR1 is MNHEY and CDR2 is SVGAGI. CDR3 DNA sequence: TGTGCCAGCAGCCCCCACACAGGGAACACTGAAGCTTTCTTT. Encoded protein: CASSPHTGNTEAFF.

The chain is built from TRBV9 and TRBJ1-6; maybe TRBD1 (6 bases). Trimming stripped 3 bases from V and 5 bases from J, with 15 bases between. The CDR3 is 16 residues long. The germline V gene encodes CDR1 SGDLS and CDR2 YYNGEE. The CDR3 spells CASSARTGLDNSPLHF. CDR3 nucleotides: TGTGCCAGCAGCGCCCGAACAGGGTTAGATAATTCACCCCTCCACTTT.

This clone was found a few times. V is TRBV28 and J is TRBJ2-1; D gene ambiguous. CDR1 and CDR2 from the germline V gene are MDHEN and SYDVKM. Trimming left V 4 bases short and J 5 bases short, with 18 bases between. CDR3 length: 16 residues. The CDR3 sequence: CASSSNPAIFHNEQFF. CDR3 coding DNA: TGTGCCAGCAGTTCTAATCCTGCGATCTTCCACAATGAGCAGTTCTTC.

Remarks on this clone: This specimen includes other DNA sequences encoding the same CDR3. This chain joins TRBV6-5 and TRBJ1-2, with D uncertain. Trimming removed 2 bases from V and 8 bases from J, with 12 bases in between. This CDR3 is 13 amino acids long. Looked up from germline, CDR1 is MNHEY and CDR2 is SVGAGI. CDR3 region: CASSYSGREGYTF. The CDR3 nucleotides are TGTGCCAGCAGTTACAGTGGGCGAGAAGGCTACACCTTC.

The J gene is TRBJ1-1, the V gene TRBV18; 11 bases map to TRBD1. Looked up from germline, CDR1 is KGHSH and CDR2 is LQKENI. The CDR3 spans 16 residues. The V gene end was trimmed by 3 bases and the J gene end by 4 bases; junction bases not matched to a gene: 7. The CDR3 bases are TGTGCCAGCTCACCGCTCCGGACAGGGGGCTTCACTGAAGCTTTCTTT. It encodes CASSPLRTGGFTEAFF.

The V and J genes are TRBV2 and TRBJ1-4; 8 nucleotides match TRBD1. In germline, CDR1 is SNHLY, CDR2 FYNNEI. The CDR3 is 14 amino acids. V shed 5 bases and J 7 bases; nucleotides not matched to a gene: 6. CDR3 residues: CASSRGQESEKLFF. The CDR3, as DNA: TGTGCCAGCAGTCGGGGACAGGAGAGTGAAAAACTGTTTTTT.